This TCR beta chain was recovered during a study of radiation and T cells in renal cell carcinoma. Clones were sequenced by immunoSEQ multiplex PCR, and TCRdb holds only the in-frame ones, with some missing. The sample consists of 100,000 to 150,000 clones, over 75% of them appearing once. Trimming removed 6 bases at V and 3 bases at J, with 9 bases between. CDR1 and CDR2 from the germline V gene are MNHEY and SMNVEV (reference sequence). This CDR3 spans 13 amino acids. Time point: blood 2 weeks post-SBRT. Treatment denoted: 15 Gy SBRT to primary tumor, nephrectomy 4 weeks later. Blood was sampled at baseline, 2 weeks and 4 weeks after SBRT.

Sequencing used blood, obtained from a patient whose treatment included radiotherapy and nephrectomy. The TCR comes from a man aged 50 to 60 with renal cell carcinoma. J is TRBJ2-1 and V is TRBV27; possible D gene TRBD2, 6 bases. As DNA, the CDR3 is TGTGCCAGCAGCTTAGCGGACTACAATGAGCAGTTCTTC. It yields the protein CASSLADYNEQFF.